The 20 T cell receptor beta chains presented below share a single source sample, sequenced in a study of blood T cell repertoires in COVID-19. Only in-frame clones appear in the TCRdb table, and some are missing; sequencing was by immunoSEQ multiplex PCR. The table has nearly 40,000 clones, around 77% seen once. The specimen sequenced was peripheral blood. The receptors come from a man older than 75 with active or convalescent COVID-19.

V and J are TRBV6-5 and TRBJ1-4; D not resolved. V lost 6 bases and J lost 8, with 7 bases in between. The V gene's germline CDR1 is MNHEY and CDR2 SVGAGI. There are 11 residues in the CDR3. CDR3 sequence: CASRRGEKLFF. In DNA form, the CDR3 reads TGTGCCAGCAGACGAGGCGAAAAACTGTTTTTT.

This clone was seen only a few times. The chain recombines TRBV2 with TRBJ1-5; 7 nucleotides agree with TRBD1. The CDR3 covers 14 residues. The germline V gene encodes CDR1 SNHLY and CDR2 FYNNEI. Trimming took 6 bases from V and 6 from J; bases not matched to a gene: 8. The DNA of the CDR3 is TGTGCCAGCAGCGACGACAGGGTTGGTCAGCCCCAGCATTTT. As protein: CASSDDRVGQPQHF. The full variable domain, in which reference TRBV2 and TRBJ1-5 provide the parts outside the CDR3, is EPEVTQTPSHQVTQMGQEVILRCVPISNHLYFYWYRQILGQKVEFLVSFYNNEISEKSEIFDDQFSVERPDGSNFTLKIRSTKLEDSAMYFCASSDDRVGQPQHFGDGTRLSIL.

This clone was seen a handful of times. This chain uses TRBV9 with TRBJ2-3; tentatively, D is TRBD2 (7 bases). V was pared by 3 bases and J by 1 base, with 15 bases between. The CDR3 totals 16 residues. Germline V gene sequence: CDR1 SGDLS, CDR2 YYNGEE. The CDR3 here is CASSERGGARTDTQYF. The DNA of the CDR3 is TGTGCCAGCAGCGAAAGGGGGGGGGCCCGCACAGATACGCAGTATTTT.

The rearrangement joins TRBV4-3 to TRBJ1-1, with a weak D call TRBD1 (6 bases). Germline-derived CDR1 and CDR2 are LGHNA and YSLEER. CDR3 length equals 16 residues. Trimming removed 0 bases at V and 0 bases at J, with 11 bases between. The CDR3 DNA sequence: TGCGCCAGCAGCCAAGAGGGGGGGGGCGTGAACACTGAAGCTTTCTTT. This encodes CASSQEGGGVNTEAFF.

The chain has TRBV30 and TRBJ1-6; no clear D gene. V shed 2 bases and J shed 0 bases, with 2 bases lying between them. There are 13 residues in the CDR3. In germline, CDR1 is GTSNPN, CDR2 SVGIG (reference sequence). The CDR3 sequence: CAWSLSYNSPLHF. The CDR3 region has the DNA TGTGCCTGGAGTCTCTCCTATAATTCACCCCTCCACTTT.

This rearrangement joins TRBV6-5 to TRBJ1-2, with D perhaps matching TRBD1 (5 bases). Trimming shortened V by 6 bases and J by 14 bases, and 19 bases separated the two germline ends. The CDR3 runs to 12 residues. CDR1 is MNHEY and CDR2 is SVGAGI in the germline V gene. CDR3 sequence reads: CASRDGGRVVTF. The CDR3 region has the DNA TGTGCCAGCAGGGACGGGGGAAGGGTAGTTACCTTC.

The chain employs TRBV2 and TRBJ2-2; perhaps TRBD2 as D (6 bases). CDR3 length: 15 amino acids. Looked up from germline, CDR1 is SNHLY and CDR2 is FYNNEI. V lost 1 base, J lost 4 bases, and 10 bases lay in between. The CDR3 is CASSEGSGLTGELFF. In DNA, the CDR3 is TGTGCCAGCAGTGAAGGTAGCGGACTCACCGGGGAGCTGTTTTTT.

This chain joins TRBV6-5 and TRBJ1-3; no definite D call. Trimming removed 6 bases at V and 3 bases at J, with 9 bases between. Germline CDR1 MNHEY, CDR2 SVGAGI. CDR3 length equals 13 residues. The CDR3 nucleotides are TGTGCCAGCAGCCCACGACTTGGAAACACCATATATTTT. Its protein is CASSPRLGNTIYF.

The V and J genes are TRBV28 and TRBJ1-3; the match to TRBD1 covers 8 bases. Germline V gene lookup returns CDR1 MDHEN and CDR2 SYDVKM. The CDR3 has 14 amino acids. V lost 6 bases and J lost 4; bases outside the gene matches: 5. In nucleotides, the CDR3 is TGTGCCAGCAGAAGGACAGGGTTAGGAAACACCATATATTTT. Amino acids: CASRRTGLGNTIYF.

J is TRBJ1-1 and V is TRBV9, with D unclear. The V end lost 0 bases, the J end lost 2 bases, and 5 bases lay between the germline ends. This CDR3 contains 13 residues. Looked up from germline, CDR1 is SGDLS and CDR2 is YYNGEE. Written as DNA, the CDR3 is TGTGCCAGCAGCGTAGCAGGCAACACTGAAGCTTTCTTT. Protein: CASSVAGNTEAFF.

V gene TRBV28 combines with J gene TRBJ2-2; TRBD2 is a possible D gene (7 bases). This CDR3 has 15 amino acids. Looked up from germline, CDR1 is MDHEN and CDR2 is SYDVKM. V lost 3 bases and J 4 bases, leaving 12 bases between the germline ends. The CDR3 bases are TGTGCCAGCAGTTTGACGGGGGGCTTCACCGGGGAGCTGTTTTTT. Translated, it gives CASSLTGGFTGELFF.

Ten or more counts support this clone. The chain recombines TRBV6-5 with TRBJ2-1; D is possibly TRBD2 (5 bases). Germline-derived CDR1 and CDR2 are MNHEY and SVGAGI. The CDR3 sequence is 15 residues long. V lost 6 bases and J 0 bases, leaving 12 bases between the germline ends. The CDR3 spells CASSLAGDSYNEQFF. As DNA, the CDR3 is TGTGCCAGCAGCCTCGCCGGGGACTCCTACAATGAGCAGTTCTTC.

CDR3 protein: CASSSWKAGDTEAFF. The CDR3 DNA is TGTGCCAGCAGTTCCTGGAAAGCAGGGGACACTGAAGCTTTCTTT. This sequence joins TRBV27 and TRBJ1-1; a possible D gene is TRBD1 (6 bases). The CDR3 sequence is 15 residues long. The germline V gene encodes CDR1 MNHEY and CDR2 SMNVEV (reference sequence). Trimming took 4 bases from V and 3 from J, leaving 15 bases between them.

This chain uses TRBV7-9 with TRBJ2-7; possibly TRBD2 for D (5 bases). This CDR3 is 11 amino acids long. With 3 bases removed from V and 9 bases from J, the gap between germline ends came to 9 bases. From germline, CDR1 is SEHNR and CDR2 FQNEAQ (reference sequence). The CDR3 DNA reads TGTGCCAGCAGCTTGAGGGATTGGCAGTACTTC. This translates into CASSLRDWQYF.

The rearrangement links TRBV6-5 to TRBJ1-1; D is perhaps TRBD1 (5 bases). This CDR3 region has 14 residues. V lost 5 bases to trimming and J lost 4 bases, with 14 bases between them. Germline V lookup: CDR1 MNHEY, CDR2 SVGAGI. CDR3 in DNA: TGTGCCAGCAGTCTCGTCGGGGGGAGCACTGAAGCTTTCTTT. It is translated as CASSLVGGSTEAFF.

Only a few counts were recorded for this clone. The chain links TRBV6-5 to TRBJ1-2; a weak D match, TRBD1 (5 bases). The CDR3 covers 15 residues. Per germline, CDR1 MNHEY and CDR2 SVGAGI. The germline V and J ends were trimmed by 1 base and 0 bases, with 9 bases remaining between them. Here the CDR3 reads CASSYLDKANYGYTF. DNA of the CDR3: TGTGCCAGCAGTTACTTGGACAAAGCTAACTATGGCTACACCTTC.

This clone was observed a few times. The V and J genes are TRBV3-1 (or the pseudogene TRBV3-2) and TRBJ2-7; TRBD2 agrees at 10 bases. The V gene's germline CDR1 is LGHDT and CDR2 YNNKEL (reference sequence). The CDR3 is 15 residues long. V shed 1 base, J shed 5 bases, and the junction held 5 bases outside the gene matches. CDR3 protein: CASSQVIAGGDEQYF. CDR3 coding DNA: TGTGCCAGCAGCCAAGTAATAGCGGGAGGCGACGAGCAGTACTTC.

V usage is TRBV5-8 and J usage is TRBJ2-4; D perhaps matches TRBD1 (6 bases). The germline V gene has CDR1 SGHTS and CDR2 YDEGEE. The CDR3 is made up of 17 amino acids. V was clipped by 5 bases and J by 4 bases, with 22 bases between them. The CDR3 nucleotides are TGTGCCAGCAGATCTCCCGGGACACCAAGGGGAAAAAACATTCAGTACTTC. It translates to CASRSPGTPRGKNIQYF.

The CDR3 region is CASSYSWLDSYEQYF. The DNA for the CDR3 is TGTGCCAGCAGTTACTCGTGGCTAGACAGCTACGAGCAGTACTTC. The V and J genes are TRBV6-5 and TRBJ2-7; possible D gene TRBD1, 5 bases. The CDR3 is 15 residues long. The V gene lost 0 bases and the J gene lost 3 bases, with 12 bases spanning the gap. CDR1 and CDR2 from the germline V gene are MNHEY and SVGAGI.

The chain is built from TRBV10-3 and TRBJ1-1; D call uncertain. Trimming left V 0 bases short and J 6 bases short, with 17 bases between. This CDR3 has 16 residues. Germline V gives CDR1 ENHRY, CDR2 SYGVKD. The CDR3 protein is CAISESETNLYSEAFF. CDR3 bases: TGTGCCATCAGTGAGTCCGAGACAAATCTTTACTCTGAAGCTTTCTTT.